A single T cell receptor beta chain is shown here with its context. Germline CDR1 LNHDA, CDR2 SQIVND (reference sequence). The CDR3 totals 13 residues. The junction had 6 bases not matched to a gene; V was cut back by 10 bases and J by 5 bases. This sample stems from a study of T cell responses to AZD1222 COVID-19 vaccine. Data came from immunoSEQ multiplex PCR; TCRdb stores just in-frame clones and leaves some out. The sample yields about 97,000 clones, more than 70% seen once. This TCR was sampled from an adult in good health. The starting material was peripheral blood, obtained on day 0 of AZD1222 vaccination. The V call is TRBV19, the J call TRBJ1-1, with 11 bases that match TRBD1. The CDR3 reads CATGQGAWTEAFF. The CDR3 nucleotides read TGTGCCACAGGACAGGGGGCTTGGACTGAAGCTTTCTTT.